This T cell receptor beta chain was recovered during a study of persistence of HIV-infected CD4 T cells (dated by TCRdb to between 2020 and 2021). A note on the overall study: The study isolated CMV- and HIV-1 Gag-responding CD4+ T cells from ART-treated individuals to examine antigen-driven clonal expansion of HIV-1-infected cells. Proviral sequencing was used to assess clonality among infected cells, whereas TCRbeta sequencing gauged the clonality of all cells within each sorted population. Cross-participant TCR cluster analysis included 8 participants for CMV and 6 or 7 participants for Gag. Participants had been on suppressive ART for a median of around eight years. Peripheral blood samples of up to roughly 200 mL were obtained at multiple time points, with the exception of two participants, for whom leukapheresis was performed at a single time point. Beyond this particular receptor, the publication reports: Enrichment of degenerate expanded CDR3beta sequences was found in antigen-responding cells, suggesting convergent selection of CD4+ responses to CMV and Gag. Significantly lower TCRbeta richness was observed in CMV- and Gag-responding cells than in anti-CD3/anti-CD28-responding cells, and higher oligoclonality was observed in CMV-responding cells than in CD3/CD28-stimulated and Gag-responding cells. Few individuals were included in the study, and only a limited range of antigens was tested. Bulk TCR analyses could not be limited to the rare CMV-responding cells that actually contained HIV-1 proviruses. A correlation was observed between TCR oligoclonality and proviral oligoclonality within the same sorted populations.

Worth noting for this clone: It has no known antigen specificity. There are no base qualities to consult, and no much larger clone falls within one base.

The treatment or condition label for this specimen denotes: suppressive antiretroviral therapy. A pool of overlapping HIV-1 Gag 15-mer peptides was used at 0.9 to 1 ug per peptide per mL for cell stimulation. Memory CD4+ T cells that did not respond, being CD40L-negative, CD69-negative and CD45RO-high, were sorted as memory populations depleted of antigen-responding cells. Participants were HIV-1-infected adults who started suppressive ART during chronic infection. For at least 4 years, the participants' plasma HIV-1 RNA had been undetectable, below 50 copies/mL. To be included, a participant needed positive CMV serology and a CD4+ T cell count above 400 cells/uL. Before stimulation, PBMCs were isolated using density centrifugation and then depleted of CD8+ T cells. For approximately 17 hours, CD8-depleted PBMCs were stimulated with anti-CD28/CD49d costimulation, a CD40-blocking antibody, and enfuvirtide, which was added to prevent new infections. Sorting was done on either a Beckman Coulter MoFlo Legacy or an XDP sorter, and propidium iodide was used to exclude dead cells. Genomic DNA was extracted using the QIAamp DNA Mini Kit for samples with more than one million cells and using the Quick-DNA Microprep Kit for all other samples.

The immunoSEQ hsTCRB assay version 4 in survey mode was used to sequence TCRbeta repertoires from genomic DNA. Genomic DNA was diluted to roughly 9.3 ng/uL, and up to about 1 ug per sample was used for TCRbeta sequencing. On the authors' methods: TCRbeta data analysis was done in ImmunoSeq Analyzer 3.0, and diversity was calculated on productive nucleotide rearrangements. Using the Immunarch R package, lower-bound TCR diversity was estimated with the improved Chao index and clonality was estimated with the Gini coefficient. When different nucleotide rearrangements encoded the same CDR3beta amino acid sequence, each rearrangement was treated as a distinct clonotype. Differential abundance analysis found TCRbeta sequences that were significantly enriched in antigen-responding cells compared with anti-CD3/anti-CD28-activated cells. GLIPH2 clustered TCRs by predicted peptide-MHC specificity, both within individual participants and across merged participant data sets. The table was pulled from immuneACCESS by TCRdb, which kept in-frame rearrangements only. Such tables lose some clones; where checked, under half of the loss comes from unresolved V genes, and the rest has no known cause. V, J and clone size are those of that table, while D and trimming were read from the DNA. The table for this sample lists just under 65,000 clones; just under 75% of them were counted only once. 1.7% of the sample goes to the ten largest clones.

The germline V gene provides CDR1 SGHTA and CDR2 FQGNSA. Ends trimmed: V by 2 bases, J by 1 base; bases unmatched to a gene: 5. The CDR3 sequence holds 17 residues, the cysteine and phenylalanine included. CDR3 DNA is the only sequence kept; it has 51 bases, read in frame from the first base. This TCR was recovered from an adult man with HIV who was CMV-seropositive. The source material was CD4+ T cells sorted from PBMCs after roughly 18-hour stimulation, sampled from a patient who received antiretroviral therapy. The sample's cell subset or site label, decoded: CD40L-CD69- CD45RO-high memory CD4 T cells not responding to Gag peptides. In this chain, TRBV7-2 is recombined with TRBJ2-6; 7 central bases correspond to TRBD2. The nucleotides read TGTGCCAGCAGCTTACAGGGAGGGGAATCTGGGGCCAACGTCCTGACTTTC. It encodes CASSLQGGESGANVLTF.